This passage covers 27 T cell receptor beta chains from one sample sequenced in a study of T cells in Graves' hyperthyroidism and ophthalmopathy. RNA transcripts served as the template for amplifying TCR beta CDR3 regions. With the HTBI primer set, the TCR CDR3 went through a first round of RT-PCR. TCRdb re-called the multiplex PCR reads through MiXCR, storing one row per CDR3 protein. In the table there are 130,000 or so distinct CDR3 sequences, roughly 23% of which are singletons. Specimen: blood. The source of these receptors is a woman between 45 and 65 years old with Graves' hyperthyroidism that later progressed to Graves' ophthalmopathy.

The chain employs TRBV28 and TRBJ1-1; TRBD1 agrees at 7 bases. The CDR3 loop spans 13 amino acids. The V segment lost 6 bases and the J segment 8 bases; nucleotides outside the gene matches: 9. Germline CDR1 MDHEN, CDR2 SYDVKM. CDR3 nucleotide sequence: TGTGCCAGCAGCCACCTCGGACAGGCGGAAGCTTTCTTT. Its translation is CASSHLGQAEAFF. Based on the CDR3 plus reference TRBV28 and TRBJ1-1, the full variable domain is DVKVTQSSRYLVKRTGEKVFLECVQDMDHENMFWYRQDPGLGLRLIYFSYDVKMKEKGDIPEGYSVSREKKERFSLILESASTNQTSMYLCASSHLGQAEAFFGQGTRLTVV.

This clonotype occurred many times. The chain carries TRBV5-1 and TRBJ2-7, with 8 bases lining up with TRBD1. With 4 bases clipped from V and 2 bases from J, the junction kept 5 bases outside the gene matches. This CDR3 contains 14 residues. The V gene's germline CDR1 is SGHRS and CDR2 YFSETQ. CDR3 nucleotides: TGCGCCAGCAGCCCGGACAGGGTGGCCTACGAGCAGTACTTC. Its protein product is CASSPDRVAYEQYF. Looking up the rest from reference TRBV5-1 and TRBJ2-7 gives the full variable domain: KAGVTQTPRYLIKTRGQQVTLSCSPISGHRSVSWYQQTPGQGLQFLFEYFSETQRNKGNFPGRFSGRQFSNSRSEMNVSTLELGDSALYLCASSPDRVAYEQYFGPGTRLTVT.

This clonotype came up many times. V usage is TRBV11-2 and J usage is TRBJ2-5; 13 nucleotides match TRBD2. The CDR3 sequence is 16 residues long. The V gene's germline CDR1 is SGHAT and CDR2 FQNNGV. Trimming at V came to 5 bases and at J to 1 base, leaving 4 bases not matched to a gene. CDR3 sequence (DNA): TGTGCCAGCAGCCTTGGGACTAGCGGGACCCAAGAGACCCAGTACTTC. This encodes CASSLGTSGTQETQYF.

The sample holds many counts of this clonotype. This chain uses TRBV6-2 or TRBV6-3 with TRBJ2-5; D remains unclear. V lost 2 bases and J 5 bases, leaving 6 bases between the germline ends. Germline loops: CDR1 MNHEY, CDR2 SVGEGT. The CDR3 totals 12 residues. This CDR3 reads CASSYPVETQYF. The DNA of the CDR3 is TGTGCCAGCAGTTACCCAGTGGAGACCCAGTACTTC.

This clonotype appeared many times. This rearrangement joins TRBV2 to TRBJ2-1; TRBD2 aligns across 9 bases. CDR1 is SNHLY and CDR2 is FYNNEI in the germline V gene. The CDR3 is 19 residues long. J was trimmed by 6 bases and V by 6 bases; bases with no gene match: 21. The CDR3 bases are TGTGCCAGCAGGAGGGACAGCCCGAGGGTTAGCGGGAGTGGCAATGAGCAGTTCTTC. Its translation: CASRRDSPRVSGSGNEQFF.

This clonotype has ten or more counts. The chain is built from TRBV27 and TRBJ2-1; 11 bases are shared with TRBD2. The CDR3 consists of 16 residues. Germline trimming cut 6 bases from V and 5 bases from J; bases unmatched to any gene: 9. Per the germline V gene, CDR1 is MNHEY and CDR2 is SMNVEV (reference sequence). CDR3 loop: CASSPRPGLADNEQFF. In DNA form, the CDR3 reads TGTGCCAGCAGCCCTCGACCGGGACTAGCGGACAATGAGCAGTTCTTC.

This clonotype was recorded many times. This chain connects TRBV6-1 to TRBJ2-6, with 8 bases lining up with TRBD1. Germline V gene data show CDR1 as MNHNS and CDR2 as SASEGT. The CDR3 has 16 amino acids. V was clipped by 8 bases and J by 0 bases; unmatched bases: 6. The CDR3 sequence: CASGTGGFSGANVLTF. The CDR3 nucleotides are TGTGCCAGCGGGACAGGAGGGTTCTCTGGGGCCAACGTCCTGACTTTC.

This chain links TRBV10-1 with TRBJ2-2; D unresolved. The V gene's germline CDR1 is WNHNN and CDR2 SYGVQD (reference sequence). The V and J ends lost 2 bases and 1 base respectively, with 17 bases between them. The CDR3 covers 18 residues. The CDR3 loop reads CASSEPPHEAKNTGELFF. The CDR3 DNA follows: TGCGCCAGCAGTGAGCCACCCCACGAGGCCAAGAACACCGGGGAGCTGTTTTTT.

The V call is TRBV4-1, the J call TRBJ1-2; D unclear. Germline V lookup: CDR1 MGHRA, CDR2 YSYEKL. V was pared by 6 bases and J by 0 bases, with 2 bases between. This CDR3 spans 11 amino acids. Written as DNA, the CDR3 is TGCGCCAGCAGGTCTAACTATGGCTACACCTTC. It specifies CASRSNYGYTF.

This clonotype was counted between two and nine times. The chain carries TRBV5-1 and TRBJ2-1, with 8 positions matching TRBD2. Germline-derived CDR1 and CDR2 are SGHRS and YFSETQ. Trimming took 0 bases from V and 9 from J; bases not matched to a gene: 8. The CDR3 is made up of 15 amino acids. CDR3 loop: CASSLVGGGNIEQFF. The CDR3 DNA is TGCGCCAGCAGCTTGGTTGGCGGGGGGAACATTGAGCAGTTCTTC.

Remarks on this clonotype: The germline gene is not matched at one end of the junction; a read error may be the cause. The chain uses TRBV20-1 and TRBJ1-2; maybe TRBD1 (5 bases). Per germline, CDR1 DFQATT and CDR2 SNEGSKA (reference sequence). This CDR3 has 12 amino acids. The CDR3 DNA follows: TGCAGTGCTAGAGATCCTAGGGGCAGTCTTTCCTTC. It codes for CSARDPRGSLSF.

CDR3 bases: TGTGCCAGTACAGTTCCCGGACTGATCTCCTATGGCTACACCTTC. It encodes CASTVPGLISYGYTF. This chain links TRBV19 with TRBJ1-2; the D is unclear. Per germline, CDR1 LNHDA and CDR2 SQIVND (reference sequence). Trimming cost V 7 bases and J 4 bases, with 19 bases left between them. This CDR3 comprises 15 residues.

This sequence joins TRBV10-3 and TRBJ1-1, with D unclear. Trimming took off 6 bases at V and 7 bases at J, with 15 bases between the two ends. The CDR3 covers 13 residues. Germline lookup yields CDR1 ENHRY and CDR2 SYGVKD. CDR3 nucleotides: TGTGCCATCAGCCCGGTAAAGGGCCTTGAAGCTTTCTTT. Amino acids: CAISPVKGLEAFF.

This clonotype came up many times. The chain has TRBV20-1 and TRBJ2-7, with 7 nucleotides matching TRBD1. The CDR3 is 14 amino acids. Germline CDR1 DFQATT, CDR2 SNEGSKA (reference sequence). V lost 4 bases, J lost 4 bases, and 10 bases stayed unmatched. In nucleotides, the CDR3 is TGCAGTGCTATTCCAGACAGGGTGTTATACGAGCAGTACTTC. It is translated as CSAIPDRVLYEQYF.

This clonotype has ten or more counts. The gene calls are TRBV5-1 and TRBJ2-1; TRBD2 might be the D (5 bases). The V end lost 0 bases, the J end lost 6 bases, and 13 bases lay between the germline ends. The CDR3 runs to 15 residues. Germline CDR1 and CDR2: SGHRS and YFSETQ. The CDR3 loop is CASSLGSGGRNEQFF. Here the CDR3 DNA reads TGCGCCAGCAGCTTGGGTAGTGGAGGTCGCAATGAGCAGTTCTTC.

This clonotype was found many times. The chain links TRBV28 to TRBJ2-5; D is possibly TRBD1 (5 bases). Germline V gene data show CDR1 as MDHEN and CDR2 as SYDVKM. V shed 2 bases and J shed 1 base, with 8 bases lying between them. The CDR3 runs to 14 residues. The CDR3 region has the DNA TGTGCCAGCAGTTTAGGGGCAGTCCAAGAGACCCAGTACTTC. Its protein product is CASSLGAVQETQYF.

This sequence joins TRBV20-1 and TRBJ1-5; 11 bases are shared with TRBD1. CDR1 and CDR2 from the germline V gene are DFQATT and SNEGSKA (reference sequence). CDR3 size: 15 residues. V was pared by 1 base and J by 6 bases, with 5 bases of the junction left unmatched. CDR3 amino acids: CSARGGTGGRQPQHF. For the CDR3, the DNA is TGCAGTGCTAGAGGTGGGACAGGGGGACGTCAGCCCCAGCATTTT.

The chain combines TRBV12-3 or TRBV12-4 with TRBJ1-1, with D hard to call. Trimming shortened V by 1 base and J by 5 bases, and 11 bases separated the two germline ends. The CDR3 runs to 14 residues. The CDR3 loop is CASSLGSTGTEAFF. Written as DNA, the CDR3 is TGTGCCAGCAGTTTAGGTAGTACGGGGACTGAAGCTTTCTTT.

This clonotype showed up many times. The J gene is TRBJ1-1, the V gene TRBV5-1; unclear D gene. Per the germline V gene, CDR1 is SGHRS and CDR2 is YFSETQ. The CDR3 totals 13 residues. Trimming left V 7 bases short and J 0 bases short, with 10 bases between. CDR3 protein: CASRRIVNTEAFF. CDR3 nucleotides: TGCGCCAGCCGAAGGATCGTGAACACTGAAGCTTTCTTT.

This clonotype was counted ten times or more. The J gene is TRBJ2-1, the V gene TRBV27; no clear D gene. The CDR3 runs to 16 residues. Trimming took 6 bases from V and 6 from J, leaving 21 bases between them. Germline assignment: CDR1 MNHEY and CDR2 SMNVEV (reference sequence). CDR3 in DNA: TGTGCCAGCAGGCGCAAAGACTGGGGAACTCTCAATGAGCAGTTCTTC. Protein: CASRRKDWGTLNEQFF.

With respect to this clonotype: Without the conserved terminal phenylalanine or tryptophan, this CDR3 likely stems from a read error. V is TRBV7-2 and J is TRBJ2-4; D is uncertain. This CDR3 region has 16 residues. With 0 bases removed from V and 1 base from J, the gap between germline ends came to 10 bases. From germline, CDR1 is SGHTA and CDR2 FQGNSA. Written as DNA, the CDR3 is TGTGCCAGCAGCTTAGCCGCAGTCGGGGCCAAAAACATTCAGTACCTC. Translated, it gives CASSLAAVGAKNIQYL.

This clonotype was seen a few times. J is TRBJ2-5 and V is TRBV4-1; 9 nucleotides match TRBD2. The germline CDR1 and CDR2 sequences are MGHRA and YSYEKL. V trimming: 1 base; J trimming: 1 base; junction bases outside the gene matches: 13. The length of the CDR3 is 19 residues. The CDR3 nucleotides are TGCGCCAGCAGCCAAGTCGTATATAGCGGGAGTGGGGCCCAAGAGACCCAGTACTTC. Protein: CASSQVVYSGSGAQETQYF.

This clonotype was seen ten or more times. This chain uses TRBV7-9 with TRBJ1-1, with D hard to call. The CDR3 has 12 amino acids. In germline, CDR1 is SEHNR, CDR2 FQNEAQ (reference sequence). The germline V and J ends were trimmed by 8 bases and 7 bases, with 14 bases remaining between them. The CDR3: CASQQHLLEAFF. The DNA of the CDR3 is TGTGCCAGCCAACAGCACCTACTTGAAGCTTTCTTT.

This clonotype was recorded many times. The chain uses TRBV18 and TRBJ2-1; TRBD1 is a possible D gene (6 bases). The germline CDR1 and CDR2 sequences are KGHSH and LQKENI. Trimming removed 2 bases at V and 5 bases at J, with 13 bases between. The CDR3 extends over 15 amino acids. This CDR3 reads CASSPAGQRDNEQFF. CDR3 DNA sequence: TGTGCCAGCTCACCAGCAGGACAGAGAGACAATGAGCAGTTCTTC.

The V call is TRBV2, the J call TRBJ1-1; the match to TRBD1 covers 9 bases. The CDR3 contains 15 residues. CDR1 and CDR2 from the germline V gene are SNHLY and FYNNEI. V shed 5 bases, J shed 4 bases, and the junction held 8 bases outside the gene matches. CDR3 sequence (DNA): TGTGCCAGCAGTAATGACAGGGGGTATGGCACTGAAGCTTTCTTT. Protein product: CASSNDRGYGTEAFF.

V gene TRBV7-3 combines with J gene TRBJ1-6; D is unclear. The germline gives CDR1 SGHTA, CDR2 FQGTGA. This CDR3 spans 13 amino acids. Trimming pared 3 bases from V and 7 bases from J, leaving 7 bases between. CDR3 coding DNA: TGTGCCAGCAGCTTTGATGGGAATTCACCCCTCCACTTT. It yields the protein CASSFDGNSPLHF.

The table lists this clonotype with many counts. This chain connects TRBV20-1 to TRBJ2-1; 7 bases line up with TRBD1. Germline trimming cut 0 bases from V and 3 bases from J; bases unmatched to any gene: 2. The germline V gene encodes CDR1 DFQATT and CDR2 SNEGSKA (reference sequence). The CDR3 covers 14 residues. CDR3 bases: TGCAGTGCTAGAGATGGGGACAGCTACAATGAGCAGTTCTTC. Translation: CSARDGDSYNEQFF.